In its sample, the clone carrying this T cell receptor (beta chain) was seen a few times. Its matching antigen is unknown. This sample was included in a study of early T cells in non-severe SARS-CoV-2 infection. For the study at large: Whole-blood bulk RNA, unsorted, was sequenced, and chains were unpaired. Study-level points and caveats: In VDJdb matching, anti-spike CD8 responses were favored while private and CD4 specificities went missing.

Looked up from germline, CDR1 is ENHRY and CDR2 is SYGVKD. The CDR3 extends over 13 amino acids. The ends were cut back, 8 bases at V and 7 bases at J, with 17 bases in the middle. MiXCR, run by TCRdb on the 5' RACE reads, gives a single entry per CDR3 protein. The data contain about 30,000 distinct CDR3 sequences, about 5.7% of them singletons. Sequencing was carried out using whole blood. This receptor was identified in an adult who was a healthcare worker with PCR-confirmed SARS-CoV-2 infection or an uninfected control (not recorded which). This chain connects TRBV10-3 to TRBJ1-2; possible D gene TRBD1, 5 bases. CDR3 protein: CAIPETVGGGYTF. For the CDR3, the DNA is TGTGCCATCCCCGAAACTGTGGGGGGTGGCTACACCTTC.